The following is a TCR beta chain sequence with its context. The data are from a study of blood T cell repertoires in COVID-19. Turning to the study itself: Spain, Italy and the United States supplied samples that represented acute and convalescent COVID-19. The analysed material was cDNA or gDNA that came from T cells, B-cell-depleted T cells, or PBMCs.

The CDR3 has 15 residues. Trimming stripped 1 base from V and 7 bases from J, with 12 bases between. CDR1 and CDR2 (germline): SGDLS, YYNGEE. In the authors' workflow: Reference gene primer amplification yielded estimated nucleated cell counts. The protocol was immunoSEQ multiplex PCR, while the TCRdb copy is restricted to in-frame clones and leaves out a portion. Clone size and V and J calls were adopted from that table, with D and trimming inferred from the DNA. The sample contains about 54,000 clones, 90% of which appear only once. The sequence derives from a woman in her thirties or forties with active COVID-19. Material: peripheral blood. This chain links TRBV9 with TRBJ1-6, with no clear D. CDR3: CASSVRSEGNSPLHF. Written as DNA, the CDR3 is TGTGCCAGCAGCGTACGGTCCGAGGGCAATTCACCCCTCCACTTT. The full variable domain, rest sourced from reference TRBV9 and TRBJ1-6, is DSGVTQTPKHLITATGQRVTLRCSPRSGDLSVYWYQQSLDQGLQFLIQYYNGEERAKGNILERFSAQQFPDLHSELNLSSLELGDSALYFCASSVRSEGNSPLHFGNGTRLTVT.